What follows is one TCR beta chain and its context. What this receptor recognizes is not known. Base qualities are missing; no much larger clone stands one base away. TCRbeta CDR3 regions were amplified from genomic DNA by means of the immunoSEQ Assay, a bias-controlled multiplex PCR. Per the source publication's procedure: The number of nucleated cells in each sample was estimated by amplification of reference gene primers within the assay. To quantify the absolute abundance of each unique TCRbeta CDR3 rearrangement, sequence reads were collapsed and filtered. For each sample, productive Simpson clonality was calculated by taking the square root of Simpson's diversity index across productive rearrangements. Drawn from immuneACCESS, this table holds only the in-frame rearrangements with V and J called that TCRdb kept. Clones are partly lost; checked studies trace under half to an unresolved V gene and leave the rest unexplained. V, J and clone size derive from that table, while D and trimming were established from the DNA sequence. The sample table holds roughly 460,000 clones, of which roughly 89% were seen once. The ten largest account for around 0.92% of the sample.

At one collaborating source in Seattle, patients were enrolled during active infection and were followed longitudinally through the course of disease. The collaborating institutions used their own protocols to collect whole blood in K2EDTA tubes. Collaborator samples were shipped for TCRbeta analysis as frozen whole blood, isolated PBMCs, or DNA extracted from either sample type. These data originate in a study of blood T cell repertoires in COVID-19 (dated by TCRdb to about 2020). Some background on the complete study: Samples covering the acute and convalescent phases of COVID-19 were provided by collaborators in the United States, Italy and Spain. Where HLA class I and class II types were available, the types were taken from metadata supplied by the sample provider, not from assay-based typing. Subjects who had been exposed to COVID-19, were actively infected with it, or had recovered from it provided the deeply sampled blood TCRbeta repertoires that made up the dataset. The material from the prospective study consisted of cDNA or gDNA derived from T cells, B-cell-depleted T cells, or PBMCs. Nearly every sample came with metadata listing a de-identified subject ID, COVID-19 status, age in years and sex. Samples were obtained from the ongoing ImmuneRACE study (first 160 participants) and from about 1,300 subjects provided by 6 global collaborators. The repertoires were made available in a free public database intended to serve as a resource for research on the immune response to SARS-CoV-2.

The full study reports these points: The quantity of clinical and demographic metadata differed by source and by participant and was supplied without curation.

From its cysteine to its phenylalanine, the CDR3 spans 13 amino acids. The retained sequence is limited to the CDR3, 39 bases, with the frame set at the first base. Trimming costs V 0 bases and J 3 bases, and their ends lie 6 bases apart. CDR1 and CDR2 (LGHDT, YNNKEL) derive from the germline V gene (reference sequence). The source is a man between 18 and 29 years old with COVID-19, enrolled during active disease. In this chain, TRBV3-1 (or the pseudogene TRBV3-2) is recombined with TRBJ2-7; the D gene is perhaps TRBD2, from 5 matching bases. Specimen: peripheral blood. CDR3 reads: CASSQDRGYEQYF. The DNA sequence reads TGTGCCAGCAGCCAAGACCGGGGCTACGAGCAGTACTTC.